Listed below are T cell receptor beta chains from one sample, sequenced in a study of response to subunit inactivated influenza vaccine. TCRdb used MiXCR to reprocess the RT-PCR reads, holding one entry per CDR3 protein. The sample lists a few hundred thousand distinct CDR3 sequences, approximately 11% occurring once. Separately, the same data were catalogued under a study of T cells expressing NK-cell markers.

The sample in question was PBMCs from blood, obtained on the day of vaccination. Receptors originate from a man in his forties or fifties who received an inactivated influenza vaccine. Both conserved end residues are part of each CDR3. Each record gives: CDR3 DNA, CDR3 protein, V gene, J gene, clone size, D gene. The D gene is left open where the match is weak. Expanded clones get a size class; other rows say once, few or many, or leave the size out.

cdr3_nt: TGCGCCAGCAGCTTGGATGGGGTTGTCTCCTACAATGAGCAGTTCTTC
cdr3_aa: CASSLDGVVSYNEQFF
v_call: TRBV5-1
j_call: TRBJ2-1
clone_size: -
d_call: -

cdr3_nt: TGTGCCAGCAGCCAAAGAAGCGGGGTTTGGAATTCACCCCTCCACTTT
cdr3_aa: CASSQRSGVWNSPLHF
v_call: TRBV3-1
j_call: TRBJ1-6
clone_size: -
d_call: -

cdr3_nt: TGCGCCAGCAGCCAAGCAAGGACTCCTAGCTCCTACGAGCAGTACTTC
cdr3_aa: CASSQARTPSSYEQYF
v_call: TRBV4-1
j_call: TRBJ2-7
clone_size: few
d_call: -

cdr3_nt: TGTGCCAGCAGCCTAACCCGGGGGGTTGAGCAGTTCTTC
cdr3_aa: CASSLTRGVEQFF
v_call: TRBV7-3
j_call: TRBJ2-1
clone_size: many
d_call: TRBD2

cdr3_nt: TGTGCCAGCAGCCGAGAGACAGGGGCACGATCACCCCTCCACTTT
cdr3_aa: CASSRETGARSPLHF
v_call: TRBV3-1
j_call: TRBJ1-6
clone_size: few
d_call: TRBD1

cdr3_nt: TGTGCCAGCAGCAAGGACAGGGGGCGTTTTACGCAGTATTTT
cdr3_aa: CASSKDRGRFTQYF
v_call: TRBV7-3
j_call: TRBJ2-3
clone_size: -
d_call: TRBD1

cdr3_nt: TGTGCCAGCAGTTCAGCCCCGGGCACACGCACCTCCTCTGGGGCCAACGTCCTGACTTTC
cdr3_aa: CASSSAPGTRTSSGANVLTF
v_call: TRBV12-3/TRBV12-4
j_call: TRBJ2-6
clone_size: -
d_call: -

cdr3_nt: TGTGCCAGCAGTTTTTTGAGGAGCCCTGAAGCTTTCTTT
cdr3_aa: CASSFLRSPEAFF
v_call: TRBV12-3/TRBV12-4
j_call: TRBJ1-1
clone_size: -
d_call: -

cdr3_nt: TGTGCCAGCAGCCCCCTACGCGGGAGGTACAATGAGCAGTTCTTC
cdr3_aa: CASSPLRGRYNEQFF
v_call: TRBV11-2
j_call: TRBJ2-1
clone_size: few
d_call: TRBD2

cdr3_nt: TGTGCCAGCAGCCAAGTTGTGGGAGTCGCGTGGGCTGAGCAGTTCTTC
cdr3_aa: CASSQVVGVAWAEQFF
v_call: TRBV4-2
j_call: TRBJ2-1
clone_size: -
d_call: -

cdr3_nt: TGCGCCAGCAGCCCGGAGACAGGGACAAGGGAAAAACTGTTTTTT
cdr3_aa: CASSPETGTREKLFF
v_call: TRBV4-3
j_call: TRBJ1-4
clone_size: few
d_call: TRBD1

cdr3_nt: TGTGCCAGCGACCCGGGACATAGGAACACTGAAGCTTTCTTT
cdr3_aa: CASDPGHRNTEAFF
v_call: TRBV18
j_call: TRBJ1-1
clone_size: few
d_call: -

cdr3_nt: TGTGCCAGCAGCTTAGGTGGGGTCTACGAGCAGTACTTC
cdr3_aa: CASSLGGVYEQYF
v_call: TRBV13
j_call: TRBJ2-7
clone_size: -
d_call: -

cdr3_nt: TGCAGTGCTAAGACTAGCGGGAGAGTCAATGAGCAGTTCTTC
cdr3_aa: CSAKTSGRVNEQFF
v_call: TRBV20-1
j_call: TRBJ2-1
clone_size: -
d_call: TRBD2

cdr3_nt: TGTGCCAGCAGAAGAGACAGGGGAGAGACCCAGTACTTC
cdr3_aa: CASRRDRGETQYF
v_call: TRBV7-9
j_call: TRBJ2-5
clone_size: many
d_call: TRBD1

cdr3_nt: TGCGCCAGCAGCCAGGACTTGATGTACCAAGAGACCCAGTACTTC
cdr3_aa: CASSQDLMYQETQYF
v_call: TRBV4-3
j_call: TRBJ2-5
clone_size: few
d_call: -

cdr3_nt: TGTGCCAGCAGTCGAGGTAACAAGCAGTTCTTC
cdr3_aa: CASSRGNKQFF
v_call: TRBV12-3/TRBV12-4
j_call: TRBJ2-1
clone_size: many
d_call: -

cdr3_nt: TGCAGCGTCGAGGGGGGGGAAGACTTCAGGGATACGCAGTATTTT
cdr3_aa: CSVEGGEDFRDTQYF
v_call: TRBV29-1
j_call: TRBJ2-3
clone_size: few
d_call: -

cdr3_nt: TGTGCCAGCAGTTTTGGGCAGCGACGGATCTCCTACGAGCAGTACTTC
cdr3_aa: CASSFGQRRISYEQYF
v_call: TRBV28
j_call: TRBJ2-7
clone_size: few
d_call: -

cdr3_nt: TGTGCCAGCAGTAAGACACGGACCAATTACAATGAGCAGTTCTTC
cdr3_aa: CASSKTRTNYNEQFF
v_call: TRBV2
j_call: TRBJ2-1
clone_size: -
d_call: -

cdr3_nt: TGTGCCAGTAGAGATAGCGGGAGGGTCGGTGCGCAGTATTTT
cdr3_aa: CASRDSGRVGAQYF
v_call: TRBV19
j_call: TRBJ2-3
clone_size: -
d_call: TRBD2

cdr3_nt: TGTGCCAGCACCTCAGCGGCAGGGTCCTACGAGCAGTACTTC
cdr3_aa: CASTSAAGSYEQYF
v_call: TRBV12-3/TRBV12-4
j_call: TRBJ2-7
clone_size: -
d_call: -

cdr3_nt: TGTGCCAGCGTGAAGGGGGGGGGAGCGGATACGCAGTATTTT
cdr3_aa: CASVKGGGADTQYF
v_call: TRBV7-9
j_call: TRBJ2-3
clone_size: few
d_call: -

cdr3_nt: TGTGCCAGTAAGGGACCGAGCACAGATACGCAGTATTTT
cdr3_aa: CASKGPSTDTQYF
v_call: TRBV19
j_call: TRBJ2-3
clone_size: few
d_call: -

cdr3_nt: TGCAGTGGCGAGGACACCTTAAGCTCCTACGAGCAGTACTTC
cdr3_aa: CSGEDTLSSYEQYF
v_call: TRBV20-1
j_call: TRBJ2-7
clone_size: few
d_call: -

cdr3_nt: TGTGCCAGCAGTCCGGGGGCGACCTCCTACGAGCAGTACTTC
cdr3_aa: CASSPGATSYEQYF
v_call: TRBV12-3/TRBV12-4
j_call: TRBJ2-7
clone_size: many
d_call: -

cdr3_nt: TGCAGTGCTAGAGTTGTACAGGGGGGCGCCGGGGAGCTGTTTTTT
cdr3_aa: CSARVVQGGAGELFF
v_call: TRBV20-1
j_call: TRBJ2-2
clone_size: -
d_call: TRBD1

cdr3_nt: TGCGCCAGCAGCCGCCCGGGACGGGATGAGCAGTTCTTC
cdr3_aa: CASSRPGRDEQFF
v_call: TRBV4-1
j_call: TRBJ2-1
clone_size: few
d_call: -

cdr3_nt: TGTGCCAGCAGTTTATCCGATAGGCAGTTCTTC
cdr3_aa: CASSLSDRQFF
v_call: TRBV27
j_call: TRBJ2-1
clone_size: -
d_call: -

cdr3_nt: TGTGCCAGCAGCCAAGGGACGGGACTTGCGTACAATGAGCAGTTCTTC
cdr3_aa: CASSQGTGLAYNEQFF
v_call: TRBV3-1
j_call: TRBJ2-1
clone_size: -
d_call: -

cdr3_nt: TGTGCCAGCAGCGCAGGAGACAGGTACAGCACAGATACGCAGTATTTT
cdr3_aa: CASSAGDRYSTDTQYF
v_call: TRBV9
j_call: TRBJ2-3
clone_size: -
d_call: -

cdr3_nt: TGTGCCAGCAGCGTGGCCGGGACAGTGTACAATGAGCAGTTCTTC
cdr3_aa: CASSVAGTVYNEQFF
v_call: TRBV9
j_call: TRBJ2-1
clone_size: few
d_call: TRBD1

cdr3_nt: TGTGCCAGCAGCCCGGGACCTGCCTATGGCTACACCTTC
cdr3_aa: CASSPGPAYGYTF
v_call: TRBV12-3/TRBV12-4
j_call: TRBJ1-2
clone_size: many
d_call: -

cdr3_nt: TGTGCCAGCACCGAAACTTTAGCCAAAAACATTCAGTACTTC
cdr3_aa: CASTETLAKNIQYF
v_call: TRBV28
j_call: TRBJ2-4
clone_size: few
d_call: -

cdr3_nt: TGTGCCAGCAGCTCCTTCAGATTGAGGGGGCTCAACTATGGCTACACCTTC
cdr3_aa: CASSSFRLRGLNYGYTF
v_call: TRBV11-2
j_call: TRBJ1-2
clone_size: few
d_call: TRBD1

cdr3_nt: TGTGCCAGCAGCTTAGCACAGACCTACGAGCAGTACTTC
cdr3_aa: CASSLAQTYEQYF
v_call: TRBV11-2
j_call: TRBJ2-7
clone_size: many
d_call: -

cdr3_nt: TGTGCCAGCAGTTTGGGCAGGGAAACCGAGCAGTTCTTC
cdr3_aa: CASSLGRETEQFF
v_call: TRBV12-3/TRBV12-4
j_call: TRBJ2-1
clone_size: -
d_call: -

cdr3_nt: TGTGCCACCAGTGATCGATCAGGGGTCGAAGGCTACACCTTC
cdr3_aa: CATSDRSGVEGYTF
v_call: TRBV24-1
j_call: TRBJ1-2
clone_size: many
d_call: -

cdr3_nt: TGTGCCAGCAGCGCCACCGGGACTACATACAATGAGCAGTTCTTC
cdr3_aa: CASSATGTTYNEQFF
v_call: TRBV9
j_call: TRBJ2-1
clone_size: few
d_call: TRBD2

cdr3_nt: TGTCCCAGCAGTCCCGAAGTACGGTATGGTACACAGTATTTT
cdr3_aa: CPSSPEVRYGTQYF
v_call: TRBV28
j_call: TRBJ2-3
clone_size: once
d_call: -

cdr3_nt: TGCGCCAGCAGCTTGGAAGGGGTTCGCACAGATACGCAGTATTTT
cdr3_aa: CASSLEGVRTDTQYF
v_call: TRBV5-1
j_call: TRBJ2-3
clone_size: few
d_call: -

cdr3_nt: TGTGCCAGCAGTTACAGTATGACGGCAACTAATGAAAAACTGTTTTTT
cdr3_aa: CASSYSMTATNEKLFF
v_call: TRBV6-5
j_call: TRBJ1-4
clone_size: few
d_call: -

cdr3_nt: TGTGCCATCAGTGAGCCCACTCCGGGACAGGGCCTCGGGGAGCTGTTTTTT
cdr3_aa: CAISEPTPGQGLGELFF
v_call: TRBV10-3
j_call: TRBJ2-2
clone_size: -
d_call: TRBD1

cdr3_nt: TGTGCCAGATTTCGGTACCCGCTTTACGAGCAGTACTTC
cdr3_aa: CARFRYPLYEQYF
v_call: TRBV12-3/TRBV12-4
j_call: TRBJ2-7
clone_size: -
d_call: -

cdr3_nt: TGTGCCAGCAGTTCAGGGGTTCTATACAATGAGCAGTTCTTC
cdr3_aa: CASSSGVLYNEQFF
v_call: TRBV12-3/TRBV12-4
j_call: TRBJ2-1
clone_size: few
d_call: -

cdr3_nt: TGCGCCAGCAGCCAAGCTCCCCAGGTCAGGGGCAGTGAAAAACTGTTTTTT
cdr3_aa: CASSQAPQVRGSEKLFF
v_call: TRBV4-1
j_call: TRBJ1-4
clone_size: few
d_call: -

cdr3_nt: TGCAGTGCCCTACAGGATTCCTACGAGCAGTACTTC
cdr3_aa: CSALQDSYEQYF
v_call: TRBV20-1
j_call: TRBJ2-7
clone_size: many
d_call: -

cdr3_nt: TGTGCCAGTAGTGCCCCGGATGGGCAGTACTTC
cdr3_aa: CASSAPDGQYF
v_call: TRBV19
j_call: TRBJ2-7
clone_size: -
d_call: -

cdr3_nt: TGTGCCATCAGTAACCCGGGACAGGCTTCTGGAAACACCATATATTTT
cdr3_aa: CAISNPGQASGNTIYF
v_call: TRBV10-3
j_call: TRBJ1-3
clone_size: -
d_call: TRBD1

cdr3_nt: TGTGCCAGCACCCTGACGGGACAAGATTCTGATACGCAGTATTTT
cdr3_aa: CASTLTGQDSDTQYF
v_call: TRBV12-3/TRBV12-4
j_call: TRBJ2-3
clone_size: -
d_call: -